The sequence of this TCR beta chain was determined in a study of regulatory T cells in long-lasting Graves disease. Time point in this sample: persistent/refractory GD, antithyroid drugs over 5 years with positive TRAb. Generation of the TCR library employed RNA extracted from PBMCs. Peripheral blood, nine milliliters of it, was drawn into EDTA tubes. Study-wide results and caveats: Persistent disease showed a preference for TRBV28, TRBJ1-2 and TRBJ2-5.

Concerning this clonotype itself: Its antigen remains unknown.

Both iRepertoire HTBI primers and Arm-PCR of CDR3 regions were used to build the TCR beta libraries. TCRdb reprocessed the multiplex PCR reads with MiXCR, giving one entry per CDR3 protein. The sample holds about 660,000 distinct CDR3 sequences, 30% seen once. V lost 7 bases, J lost 3 bases, and 9 bases stayed unmatched. Per germline, CDR1 MNHNS and CDR2 SASEGT. The CDR3 has 15 amino acids. This sequence was found in a female donor with Graves disease. The chain joins TRBV6-1 to TRBJ1-1, with 9 positions matching TRBD1. The source was peripheral blood mononuclear cells (PBMCs), collected when the disease was refractory, from a patient treated with antithyroid drugs. The CDR3 region is CASTKKRQGDTEAFF. CDR3 nucleotide sequence: TGTGCCAGCACCAAGAAGCGACAGGGGGACACTGAAGCTTTCTTT.